One TCR beta chain is described in this entry. Each CDR3 protein gets one entry after TCRdb re-called the 5' RACE reads with MiXCR. The data hold some 790,000 distinct CDR3 sequences, with 15% to 20% observed a single time. The data stem from a study of identical twins. Germline V gene sequence: CDR1 SNHLY, CDR2 FYNNEI. V gave up 9 bases and J gave up 1 base; unmatched junction bases: 1. This CDR3 is 12 amino acids long. These sequences were also reported in another study, on T cells expressing NK-cell markers.

The chain has TRBV2 and TRBJ1-1, with 8 positions matching TRBD1. Sequences were obtained from PBMCs. This TCR was recovered from a woman under 30 in good health. The CDR3 DNA sequence: TGTGCCAGGGGACAGGCGAACACTGAAGCTTTCTTT. It is translated as CARGQANTEAFF.